The TCR beta chain described here comes from a study of identical twins. General study results and limits: Partly confounded zero-insertion analyses could result from invariant MAIT and iNKT cells. With abundant cord blood beta clonotypes, insertions were fewer; memory repertoires showed no such pattern.

This clonotype has only a few counts. Its specificity is not known. Every one of the donors was a healthy Caucasian. Germline V gene lookup returns CDR1 SEHNR and CDR2 FQNEAQ (reference sequence). V was cut by 0 bases and J by 5 bases, with 14 bases left in between. CDR3 size: 16 residues. TCRdb called the 5' RACE reads again in MiXCR, with one record for every CDR3 protein. Altogether some 500,000 distinct CDR3 sequences are present, 9% to 10% being singletons, with the ten largest covering roughly 3.2%. Separately, the same data were catalogued under a study of yellow fever vaccine responses in identical twins.

This receptor was taken from a woman aged 18-29 years in good health. V usage is TRBV7-9 and J usage is TRBJ2-1, with D uncertain. Sequenced material: PBMCs. CDR3 coding DNA: TGTGCCAGCAGCTTAGCGGACGAGCGCCTAAACAATGAGCAGTTCTTC. Translating it yields CASSLADERLNNEQFF.